These 11 T cell receptor beta chains were all obtained from the same sample, sequenced in a study of blood T cells in healthy people across ages. Then a second PCR, running roughly 7 to 11 cycles, was carried out with a sample-barcoded 5' primer and a J-beta primer mix. TCRdb fed the 5' RACE reads into MiXCR, producing one record per CDR3 protein. This sample has around 800,000 distinct CDR3 sequences, with around 62% found just once. Sequenced input: blood. Receptors were obtained from a man aged 25 to 45 in good health.

The chain joins TRBV24-1 to TRBJ2-3; possible D gene TRBD1, 5 bases. Per germline, CDR1 KGHDR and CDR2 SFDVKD. Trimming stripped 2 bases from V and 7 bases from J, with 9 bases between. The CDR3 extends over 13 amino acids. The CDR3 DNA sequence: TGTGCCACCAGTGATTCAGGGCAGTATACGCAGTATTTT. This codes for CATSDSGQYTQYF.

The chain combines TRBV7-9 with TRBJ1-4; D uncertain. The CDR3 extends over 12 amino acids. In germline, CDR1 is SEHNR, CDR2 FQNEAQ (reference sequence). The V and J ends lost 1 base and 10 bases respectively, with 7 bases between them. The CDR3 protein is CASSLESGKLFF. The CDR3 bases are TGTGCCAGCAGCTTAGAAAGCGGAAAACTGTTTTTT.

This clonotype was counted a few times. The J gene is TRBJ2-1, the V gene TRBV20-1, with D perhaps matching TRBD2 (7 bases). The CDR3 spans 11 residues. Per germline, CDR1 DFQATT and CDR2 SNEGSKA (reference sequence). The V and J ends lost 7 bases and 4 bases respectively, with 8 bases between them. CDR3 region: CSEGGYNEQFF. CDR3 nucleotide sequence: TGCAGTGAGGGGGGGTACAATGAGCAGTTCTTC.

The chain recombines TRBV7-2 with TRBJ2-5, with 7 bases that match TRBD1. The germline CDR1 and CDR2 sequences are SGHTA and FQGNSA. The V gene end was trimmed by 5 bases and the J gene end by 4 bases; junction bases not matched to a gene: 10. CDR3 length: 15 residues. In DNA, the CDR3 is TGTGCCAGCAGCCGGGACAGAAGACTGGGAGAGACCCAGTACTTC. It yields the protein CASSRDRRLGETQYF.

To note about this clonotype: An end of the junction does not agree with germline; a read error may underlie this. The chain carries TRBV9 and TRBJ2-7; D possibly corresponds to TRBD2 (6 bases). The CDR3 loop spans 13 amino acids. CDR1 and CDR2 (germline): SGDLS, YYNGEE. The CDR3 region is CTSSGTGAYEQYF. In DNA form, the CDR3 reads TGTACCAGCAGCGGTACGGGGGCCTACGAGCAGTACTTC.

V and J are TRBV7-9 and TRBJ1-2; D remains ambiguous. CDR1 and CDR2 from the germline V gene are SEHNR and FQNEAQ (reference sequence). CDR3 length: 14 residues. Trimming cost V 1 base and J 6 bases, with 12 bases left between them. The CDR3 here is CASSLGHYGNGYTF. In DNA form, the CDR3 reads TGTGCCAGCAGCTTAGGCCACTATGGGAATGGCTACACCTTC.

The J gene is TRBJ2-2, the V gene TRBV7-2; 10 nucleotides align to TRBD2. From germline, CDR1 is SGHTA and CDR2 FQGNSA. Trimming at V came to 4 bases and at J to 6 bases, leaving 8 bases not matched to a gene. The CDR3 has 16 amino acids. The CDR3, as DNA: TGTGCCAGCAGCTCCTCTAGCGGGGGTCGAGCCGGGGAGCTGTTTTTT. Translated, it gives CASSSSSGGRAGELFF.

V usage is TRBV7-6 and J usage is TRBJ1-4; TRBD1 matches 9 bases. Germline CDR1 reads SGHVS; CDR2 reads FNYEAQ. V was pared by 4 bases and J by 7 bases, with 7 bases of the junction left unmatched. This CDR3 comprises 15 residues. The CDR3 is CASSSLGTGPEKLFF. CDR3 coding DNA: TGTGCCAGCAGCTCCCTCGGGACAGGGCCTGAAAAACTGTTTTTT.

The chain combines TRBV7-2 with TRBJ2-5; 8 positions agree with TRBD1. The CDR3 loop spans 16 amino acids. The J segment lost 1 base and the V segment lost 5 bases, leaving 9 bases of the junction unmatched. Germline values: CDR1 SGHTA, CDR2 FQGNSA. The CDR3 region has the DNA TGTGCCAGCAGCCCCCGGGACAGGCTTCTCCAAGAGACCCAGTACTTC. Amino acid sequence: CASSPRDRLLQETQYF.

The chain combines TRBV29-1 with TRBJ2-3, with 13 bases identical to TRBD2. J was trimmed by 3 bases and V by 7 bases; bases with no gene match: 13. Germline V gives CDR1 SQVTM, CDR2 ANQGSEA. The CDR3 sequence is 17 residues long. In DNA, the CDR3 is TGCAGCGCCAGCTCCCCTCGGACTAGCGGGGGTACAGATACGCAGTATTTT. It specifies CSASSPRTSGGTDTQYF.

This rearrangement joins TRBV20-1 to TRBJ1-2, with D perhaps matching TRBD1 (5 bases). Germline-derived CDR1 and CDR2 are DFQATT and SNEGSKA (reference sequence). This CDR3 contains 13 residues. Trimming shortened V by 2 bases and J by 1 base, and 8 bases separated the two germline ends. In nucleotides, the CDR3 is TGCAGTGCTAGACGCGACAGTAACTATGGCTACACCTTC. Amino acids: CSARRDSNYGYTF.